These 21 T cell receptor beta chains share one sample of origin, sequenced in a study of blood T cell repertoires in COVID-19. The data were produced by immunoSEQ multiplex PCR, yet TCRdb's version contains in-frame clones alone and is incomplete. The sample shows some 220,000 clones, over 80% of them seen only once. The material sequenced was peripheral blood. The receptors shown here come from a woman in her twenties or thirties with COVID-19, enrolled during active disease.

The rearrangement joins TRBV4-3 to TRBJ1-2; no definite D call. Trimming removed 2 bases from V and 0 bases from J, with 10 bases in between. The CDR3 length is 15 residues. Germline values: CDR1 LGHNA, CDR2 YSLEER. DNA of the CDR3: TGCGCCAGCAGCCAAAACGACTATGCTAACTATGGCTACACCTTC. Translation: CASSQNDYANYGYTF.

The CDR3 DNA follows: TGTGCCTGGATTCGGACACACTATGGCTACACCTTC. It specifies CAWIRTHYGYTF. V usage is TRBV30 and J usage is TRBJ1-2, with D possibly TRBD1 on 5 matching bases. From germline, CDR1 is GTSNPN and CDR2 SVGIG (reference sequence). The CDR3 length is 12 residues. Trimming removed 4 bases at V and 3 bases at J, with 9 bases between.

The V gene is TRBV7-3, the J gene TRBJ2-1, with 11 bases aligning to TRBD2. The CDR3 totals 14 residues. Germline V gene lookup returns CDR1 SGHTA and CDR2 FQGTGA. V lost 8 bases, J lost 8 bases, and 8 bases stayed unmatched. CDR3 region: CASGIAGGPDEQFF. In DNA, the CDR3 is TGTGCCAGCGGAATAGCGGGAGGGCCCGATGAGCAGTTCTTC.

The CDR3 bases are TGTGCCAGCAGCTTATTCAGCGGCGGGAGCTCCTACAATGAGCAGTTCTTC. Protein: CASSLFSGGSSYNEQFF. This chain connects TRBV7-3 to TRBJ2-1; 7 bases align to TRBD2. Germline CDR1 SGHTA, CDR2 FQGTGA. Trimming at V came to 2 bases and at J to 0 bases, leaving 7 bases not matched to a gene. The CDR3 has 17 residues.

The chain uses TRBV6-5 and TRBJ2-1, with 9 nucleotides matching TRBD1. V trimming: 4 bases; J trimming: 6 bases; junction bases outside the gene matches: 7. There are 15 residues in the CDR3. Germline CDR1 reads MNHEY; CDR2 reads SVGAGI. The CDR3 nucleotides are TGTGCCAGCAGTTCCCTCGGGACAGGGCCCAATGAGCAGTTCTTC. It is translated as CASSSLGTGPNEQFF.

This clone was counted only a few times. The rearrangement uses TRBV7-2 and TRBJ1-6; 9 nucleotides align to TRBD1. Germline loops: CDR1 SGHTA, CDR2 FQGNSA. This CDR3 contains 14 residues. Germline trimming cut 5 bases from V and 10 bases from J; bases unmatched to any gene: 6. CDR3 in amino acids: CASSVRTGDSPLHF. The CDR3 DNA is TGTGCCAGCAGCGTTCGGACAGGGGACTCACCCCTCCACTTT.

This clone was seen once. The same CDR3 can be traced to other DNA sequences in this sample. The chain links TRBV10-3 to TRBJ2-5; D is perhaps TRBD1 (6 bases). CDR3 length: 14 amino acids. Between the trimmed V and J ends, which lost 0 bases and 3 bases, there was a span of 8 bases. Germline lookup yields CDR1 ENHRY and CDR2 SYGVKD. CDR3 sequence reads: CAISESGGEETQYF. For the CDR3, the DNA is TGTGCCATCAGTGAGTCAGGGGGAGAAGAGACCCAGTACTTC.

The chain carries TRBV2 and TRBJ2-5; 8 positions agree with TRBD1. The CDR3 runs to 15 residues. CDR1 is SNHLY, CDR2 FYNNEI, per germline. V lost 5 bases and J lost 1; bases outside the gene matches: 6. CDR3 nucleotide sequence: TGTGCCAGCAGTTGGACAGGGCAAATCCAAGAGACCCAGTACTTC. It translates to CASSWTGQIQETQYF.

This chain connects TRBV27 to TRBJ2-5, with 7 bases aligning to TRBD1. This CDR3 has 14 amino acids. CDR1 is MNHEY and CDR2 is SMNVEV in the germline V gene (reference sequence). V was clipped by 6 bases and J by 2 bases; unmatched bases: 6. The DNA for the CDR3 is TGTGCCAGCAGGGACCGGACAGGACAAGAGACCCAGTACTTC. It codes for CASRDRTGQETQYF.

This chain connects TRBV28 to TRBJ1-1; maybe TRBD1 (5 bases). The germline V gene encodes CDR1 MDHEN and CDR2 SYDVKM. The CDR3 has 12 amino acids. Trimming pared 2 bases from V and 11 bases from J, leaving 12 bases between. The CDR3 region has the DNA TGTGCCAGCAGTTTAGTAAGGGGATCCGCTTTCTTT. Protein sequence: CASSLVRGSAFF. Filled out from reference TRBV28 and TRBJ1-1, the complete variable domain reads DVKVTQSSRYLVKRTGEKVFLECVQDMDHENMFWYRQDPGLGLRLIYFSYDVKMKEKGDIPEGYSVSREKKERFSLILESASTNQTSMYLCASSLVRGSAFFGQGTRLTVV.

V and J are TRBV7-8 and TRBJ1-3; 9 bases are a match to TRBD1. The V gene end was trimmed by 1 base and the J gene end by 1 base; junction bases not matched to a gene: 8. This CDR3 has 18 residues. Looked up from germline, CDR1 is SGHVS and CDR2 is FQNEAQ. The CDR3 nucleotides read TGTGCCAGCAGCTTAGTATCTCCGGGACAGGGTTCTGGAAACACCATATATTTT. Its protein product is CASSLVSPGQGSGNTIYF.

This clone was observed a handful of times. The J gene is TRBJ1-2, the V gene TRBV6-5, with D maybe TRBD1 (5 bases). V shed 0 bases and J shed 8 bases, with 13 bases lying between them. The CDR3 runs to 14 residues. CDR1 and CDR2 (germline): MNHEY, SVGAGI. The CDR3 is CASSYSGLVGGYTF. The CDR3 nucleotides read TGTGCCAGCAGTTACTCGGGGCTCGTCGGAGGCTACACCTTC.

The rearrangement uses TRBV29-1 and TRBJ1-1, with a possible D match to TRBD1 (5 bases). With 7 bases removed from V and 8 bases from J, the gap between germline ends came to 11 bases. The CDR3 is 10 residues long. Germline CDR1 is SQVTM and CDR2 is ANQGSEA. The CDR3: CSARGTEAFF. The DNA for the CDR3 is TGCAGCGCGAGGGGTACCGAAGCTTTCTTT.

The CDR3: CASGPGTGGEKLFF. The DNA for the CDR3 is TGTGCTAGTGGCCCCGGGACAGGGGGGGAAAAACTGTTTTTT. V and J are TRBV12-5 and TRBJ1-4, with 11 bases lining up with TRBD1. This CDR3 comprises 14 residues. Germline CDR1 LGHNT, CDR2 FRNRAP. The ends lost 6 bases at V and 8 bases at J; junction bases unmatched: 5. Together with reference TRBV12-5 and TRBJ1-4, the CDR3 gives the full variable domain: DARVTQTPRHKVTEMGQEVTMRCQPILGHNTVFWYRQTMMQGLELLAYFRNRAPLDDSGMPKDRFSAEMPDATLATLKIQPSEPRDSAVYFCASGPGTGGEKLFFGSGTQLSVL.

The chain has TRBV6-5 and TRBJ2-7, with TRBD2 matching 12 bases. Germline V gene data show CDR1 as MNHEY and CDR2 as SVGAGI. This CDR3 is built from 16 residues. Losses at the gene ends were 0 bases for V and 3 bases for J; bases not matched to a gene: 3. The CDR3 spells CASSYSSSGRDYEQYF. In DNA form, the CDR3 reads TGTGCCAGCAGTTACTCGTCTAGCGGGAGGGACTACGAGCAGTACTTC.

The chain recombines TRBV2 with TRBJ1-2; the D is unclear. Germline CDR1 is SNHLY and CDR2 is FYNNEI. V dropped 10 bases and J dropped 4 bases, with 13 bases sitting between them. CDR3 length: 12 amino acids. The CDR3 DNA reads TGTGCCACCGAGGGAGGACCCTATGGCTACACCTTC. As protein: CATEGGPYGYTF.

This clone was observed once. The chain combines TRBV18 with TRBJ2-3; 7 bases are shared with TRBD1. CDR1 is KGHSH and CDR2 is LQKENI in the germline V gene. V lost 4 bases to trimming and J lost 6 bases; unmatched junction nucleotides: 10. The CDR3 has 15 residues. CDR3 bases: TGTGCCAGCTCACTGGGGACAGTCGATCGGGATACGCAGTATTTT. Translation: CASSLGTVDRDTQYF.

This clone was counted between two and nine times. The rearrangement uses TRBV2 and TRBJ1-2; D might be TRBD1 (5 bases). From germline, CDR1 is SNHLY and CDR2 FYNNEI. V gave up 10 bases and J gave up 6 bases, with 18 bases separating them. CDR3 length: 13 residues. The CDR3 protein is CAILLGLGDGYTF. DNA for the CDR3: TGTGCCATCCTACTGGGACTCGGCGATGGCTACACCTTC.

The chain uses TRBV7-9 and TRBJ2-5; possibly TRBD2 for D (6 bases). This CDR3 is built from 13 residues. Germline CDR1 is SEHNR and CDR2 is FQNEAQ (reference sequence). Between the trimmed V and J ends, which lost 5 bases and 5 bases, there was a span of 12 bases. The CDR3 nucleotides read TGTGCCAGCAGCAGACTAGTCCTCGAGACCCAGTACTTC. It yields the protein CASSRLVLETQYF.

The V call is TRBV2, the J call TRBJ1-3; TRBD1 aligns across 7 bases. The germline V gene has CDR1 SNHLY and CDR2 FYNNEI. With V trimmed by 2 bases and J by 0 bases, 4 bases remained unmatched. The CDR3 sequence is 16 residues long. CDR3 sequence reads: CASSERGPYSGNTIYF. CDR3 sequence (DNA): TGTGCCAGCAGTGAAAGGGGGCCGTACTCTGGAAACACCATATATTTT.

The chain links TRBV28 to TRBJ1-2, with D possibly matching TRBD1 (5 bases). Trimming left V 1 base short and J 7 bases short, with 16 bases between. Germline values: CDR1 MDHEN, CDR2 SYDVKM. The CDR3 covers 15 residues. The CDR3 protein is CASSLSAPQGTGYTF. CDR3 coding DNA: TGTGCCAGCAGTTTATCCGCCCCCCAGGGAACTGGCTACACCTTC.